Given below is one T cell receptor (beta chain) in context. V was clipped by 2 bases and J by 5 bases, with 13 bases between them. This CDR3 region has 16 residues. The V gene's germline CDR1 is MDHEN and CDR2 SYDVKM. This entry belongs to a study of control samples from healthy donors and cancer patients. Clones were sequenced by immunoSEQ multiplex PCR, and TCRdb holds only the in-frame ones, with some missing. The sample contains over 70,000 clones, about 89% of which appear only once. Specimen: PBMCs. This TCR was recovered from a woman in her 50s with colorectal cancer. The V and J genes are TRBV28 and TRBJ1-6; D might be TRBD1 (6 bases). The DNA for the CDR3 is TGTGCCAGCAGTTTACCCAGGGGTGTGGATAATTCACCCCTCCACTTT. As protein: CASSLPRGVDNSPLHF.